This TCR beta chain originates from a study of siplizumab effects on memory and regulatory T cells. Regarding the study as a whole: It seemed that naive T cells were more diverse than memory cells and were major contributors to the alloresponse. With siplizumab, cumulative frequency of CD4+ memory-derived alloreactive sequences dropped significantly. Researchers could not give a naive or memory phenotype to roughly 75-96% of proliferating CD4+ or CD8+ clones.

Assays were performed on 80,000 to 100,000 TCR templates per sample. TCRdb's copy holds only in-frame clones and misses some; the assay was immunoSEQ multiplex PCR. In the table there are around 100,000 clones, approximately 94% of which are singletons. CDR3 size: 14 residues. CDR1 MGHRA and CDR2 YSYEKL come from the germline V gene. V was cut by 0 bases and J by 5 bases, with 10 bases left in between. On this clone itself: Its antigen is as yet unknown.

The rearrangement links TRBV4-1 to TRBJ2-5, with D hard to call. Sequencing was performed on non-Treg CD4+ T cells sorted from blood. This clonotype originated in a human donor in good health. This CDR3 reads CASSQDSGLETQYF. CDR3 in DNA: TGCGCCAGCAGCCAAGATTCCGGCTTGGAGACCCAGTACTTC.